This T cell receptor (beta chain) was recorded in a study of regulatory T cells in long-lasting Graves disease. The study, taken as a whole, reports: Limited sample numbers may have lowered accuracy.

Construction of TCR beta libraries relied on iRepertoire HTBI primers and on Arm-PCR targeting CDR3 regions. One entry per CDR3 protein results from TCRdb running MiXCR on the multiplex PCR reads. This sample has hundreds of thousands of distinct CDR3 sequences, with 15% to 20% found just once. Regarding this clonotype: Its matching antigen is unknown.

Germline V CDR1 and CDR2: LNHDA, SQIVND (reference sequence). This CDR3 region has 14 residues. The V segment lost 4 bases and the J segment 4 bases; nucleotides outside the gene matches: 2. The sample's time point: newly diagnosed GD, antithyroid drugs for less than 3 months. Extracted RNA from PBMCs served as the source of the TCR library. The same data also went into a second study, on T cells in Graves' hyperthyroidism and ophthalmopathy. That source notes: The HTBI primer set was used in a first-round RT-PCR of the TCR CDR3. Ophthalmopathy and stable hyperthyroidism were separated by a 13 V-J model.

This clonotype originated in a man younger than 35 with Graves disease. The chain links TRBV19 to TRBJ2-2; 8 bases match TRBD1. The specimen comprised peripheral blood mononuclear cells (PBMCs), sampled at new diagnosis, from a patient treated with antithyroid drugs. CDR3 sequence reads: CASSRTGPTGELFF. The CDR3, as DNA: TGTGCCAGTAGTAGGACAGGGCCCACCGGGGAGCTGTTTTTT.